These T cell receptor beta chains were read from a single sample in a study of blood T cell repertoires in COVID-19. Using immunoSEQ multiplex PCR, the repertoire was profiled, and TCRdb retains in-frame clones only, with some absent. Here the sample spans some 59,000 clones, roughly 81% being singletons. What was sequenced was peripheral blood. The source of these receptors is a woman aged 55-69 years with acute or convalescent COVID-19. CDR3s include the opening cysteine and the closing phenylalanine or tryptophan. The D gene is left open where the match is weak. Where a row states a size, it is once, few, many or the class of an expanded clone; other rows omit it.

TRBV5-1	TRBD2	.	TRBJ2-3	TGCGCCAGCAGAATGACTAGCGGCACAGATACGCAGTATTTT	CASRMTSGTDTQYF
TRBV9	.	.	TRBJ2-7	TGTGCCCCTGCGCGGGGCCGTAAGGAGGACCACCCCTCATATCGGCTCTACGAGCAGTACTTC	CAPARGRKEDHPSYRLYEQYF
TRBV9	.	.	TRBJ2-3	TGTGCCAGCAGCGTAGAGGCTAGTAGGACAGATACGCAGTATTTT	CASSVEASRTDTQYF
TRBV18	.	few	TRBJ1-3	TGTGCCAGCACACCATTAACAGGGAGTTCTGGAAACACCATATATTTT	CASTPLTGSSGNTIYF
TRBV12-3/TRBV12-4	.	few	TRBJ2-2	TGTGCCAGCATCACGCTCGGGACCGGGGAGCTGTTTTTT	CASITLGTGELFF
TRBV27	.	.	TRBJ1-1	TGTGCCAGCAGCTCTTCGGGGAGTGAAGCTTTCTTT	CASSSSGSEAFF
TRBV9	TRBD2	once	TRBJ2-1	TGTGCCAGCAGCCTGACTACTAGCGGGAGGGCCCTTGAGCAGTTCTTC	CASSLTTSGRALEQFF
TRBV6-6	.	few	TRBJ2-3	TGTGCCAGCAGTTACTTATTAGCGGGCACAGATACGCAGTATTTT	CASSYLLAGTDTQYF
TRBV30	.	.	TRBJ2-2	TGTGCCTGGAGGAGGGTAGAGGAGCTGTTTTTT	CAWRRVEELFF
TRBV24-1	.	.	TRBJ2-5	TGTGCCACCAGTGGTGCCGAGAGCGTCCGTGAGACCCAGTACTTC	CATSGAESVRETQYF
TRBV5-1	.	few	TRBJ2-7	TGCGCCAGCAGCTTGGCCGGCAGGGTTTACGAGCAGTACTTC	CASSLAGRVYEQYF
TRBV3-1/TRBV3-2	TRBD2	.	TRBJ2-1	TGTGCCAGCAGTTCTAGGGCTGCTAGCGGGAGTCAGTTCTTC	CASSSRAASGSQFF
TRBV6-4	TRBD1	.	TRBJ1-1	TGTGCCAGCAGTAGTGACAGGGGTAGGGACACTGAAGCTTTCTTT	CASSSDRGRDTEAFF
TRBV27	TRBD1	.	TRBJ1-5	TGTGCCAGCAGTCCTTGGCAAGGGACAGGCAATCAGCCCCAGCATTTT	CASSPWQGTGNQPQHF
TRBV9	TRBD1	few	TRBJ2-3	TGTGCCAGCAGCTCGCGGGACAGGCCAGCCCATAGCACAGATACGCAGTATTTT	CASSSRDRPAHSTDTQYF
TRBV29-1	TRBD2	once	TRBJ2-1	TGCAGCGTTGAGGGACTAGCGGGAGGGCAACTCGGCTCCTACAATGAGCAGTTCTTC	CSVEGLAGGQLGSYNEQFF
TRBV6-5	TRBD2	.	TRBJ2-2	TGTGCCAGCACCTTGGGACTAGCGAGGACCGGGGAGCTGTTTTTT	CASTLGLARTGELFF
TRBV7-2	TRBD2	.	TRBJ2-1	TGTGCCAGCAGCTTAGTAGCTAGCGGGACCTACAATGAGCAGTTCTTC	CASSLVASGTYNEQFF
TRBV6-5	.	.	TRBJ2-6	TGTGCCAGCAGTTACTCGCTGGTAACAGGGGCCAACGTCCTGACTTTC	CASSYSLVTGANVLTF
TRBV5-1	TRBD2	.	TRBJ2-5	TGCGCCAGCAAGGAGGGGAGGGGAGAGACCCAGTACTTC	CASKEGRGETQYF
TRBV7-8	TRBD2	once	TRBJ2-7	TGTGCCAGCAGCTTAGAGGGACTAGCGGTCTACGAGCAGTACTTC	CASSLEGLAVYEQYF
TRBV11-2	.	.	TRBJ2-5	TGTGCCAGCAGCTTAGATATGGGGGGGCGACGGGAGACCCAGTACTTC	CASSLDMGGRRETQYF
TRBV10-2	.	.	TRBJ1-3	TGCGCCAGCTACCTCGGAGCCGGGTCGGGAAACACCATATATTTT	CASYLGAGSGNTIYF
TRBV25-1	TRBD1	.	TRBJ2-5	TGTGCCAGCAGGACCTATGGAGGGACAGGGCTGCAGACCCAGTACTTC	CASRTYGGTGLQTQYF
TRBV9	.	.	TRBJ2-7	TGTGCCAGCAGCCCTATAGCAGGGGTTTCCTACGAGCAGTACTTC	CASSPIAGVSYEQYF
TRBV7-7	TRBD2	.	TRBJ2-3	TGTGCCAGCAGTCTCGGACTAGCGAGCACAGATACGCAGTATTTT	CASSLGLASTDTQYF
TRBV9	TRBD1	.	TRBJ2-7	TGTGCCAGCAGCGTAGGAGGGGGGACAGGGGGCCTCTACGAGCAGTACTTC	CASSVGGGTGGLYEQYF
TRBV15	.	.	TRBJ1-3	TGTGCCACCAGCAGAGATCGAGGGTCTGGAAACACCATATATTTT	CATSRDRGSGNTIYF
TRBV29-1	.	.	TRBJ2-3	TGCAGCGGCTCCGGGACACAGGCAGATACGCAGTATTTT	CSGSGTQADTQYF
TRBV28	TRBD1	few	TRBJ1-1	TGTGCCAGCGCCGGGACAGGGCTGACGATGAACACTGAAGCTTTCTTT	CASAGTGLTMNTEAFF
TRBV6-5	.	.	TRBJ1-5	TGTGCCAGCAAGGGAGTGATGGGCGGCAATCAGCCCCAGCATTTT	CASKGVMGGNQPQHF
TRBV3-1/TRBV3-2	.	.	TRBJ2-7	TGTGCCAGCAGCCAGCGGCAGGGTCTCTCCTACGAGCAGTACTTC	CASSQRQGLSYEQYF
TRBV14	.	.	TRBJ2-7	TGTGCCAGCAGCCAACCGGGATCGTTCTACCTCGAGCAGTACTTC	CASSQPGSFYLEQYF
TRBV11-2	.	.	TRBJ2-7	TGTGCCAGCAGCTTAGACTACCTCTACGAGCAGTACTTC	CASSLDYLYEQYF
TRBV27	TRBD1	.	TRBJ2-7	TGTGCCAGCAGTTGGGACAGGGCTTACGAGCAGTACTTC	CASSWDRAYEQYF
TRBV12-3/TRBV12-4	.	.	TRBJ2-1	TGTGCCAGCAGTTCGAACAGGTGGAATGAGCAGTTCTTC	CASSSNRWNEQFF
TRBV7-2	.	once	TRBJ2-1	TGTGCCAGCAGCTACGGACCAGGGGTCAGCAATGAGCAGTTCTTC	CASSYGPGVSNEQFF
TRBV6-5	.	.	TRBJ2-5	TGTGCCAGCACCCGGGTGGCGGGGTACCAAGAGACCCAGTACTTC	CASTRVAGYQETQYF
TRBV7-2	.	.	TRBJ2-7	TGTGCCAGCAGCTCAACTAGCTCCATCGCCTACGAGCAGTACTTC	CASSSTSSIAYEQYF
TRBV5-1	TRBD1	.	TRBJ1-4	TGCGCCAGCAGCTTGTACCCGGGACAGAATGAAAAACTGTTTTTT	CASSLYPGQNEKLFF
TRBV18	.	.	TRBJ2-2	TGTGCCAGCTCACCTAGAACCGGGGAGCTGTTTTTT	CASSPRTGELFF
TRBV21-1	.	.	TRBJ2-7	TGTGCCAGCACCCAATCATCCGAGCAGTACTTC	CASTQSSEQYF